This passage covers 3 T cell receptor beta chains from one sample sequenced in a study of blood T cell repertoires in COVID-19. The data were produced by immunoSEQ multiplex PCR, yet TCRdb's version contains in-frame clones alone and is incomplete. The data show 220,000 or so clones, 75% to 90% seen once. The sequencing sample was made of PBMCs or T cells enriched from blood (not recorded which). All receptors derive from a woman between 18 and 30 years old in a cohort exposed to, infected with or recovered from COVID-19 (not recorded which).

The rearrangement links TRBV24-1 to TRBJ2-5; D is perhaps TRBD1 (5 bases). The CDR3 is 15 residues long. The germline V and J ends were trimmed by 3 bases and 0 bases, with 10 bases remaining between them. Per the germline V gene, CDR1 is KGHDR and CDR2 is SFDVKD. This CDR3 reads CATSDKQVYQETQYF. The CDR3 DNA follows: TGTGCCACCAGTGATAAACAGGTTTACCAAGAGACCCAGTACTTC.

This clone came up once. An end of the junction differs from the germline gene, which may be a read error. J is TRBJ1-2 and V is TRBV6-1; no definite D call. Germline V gene sequence: CDR1 MNHNS, CDR2 SASEGT. The CDR3 contains 11 residues. The CDR3 nucleotides are TGTGCCAGCAGTGAAGGAGACACCACCCCCTTC. Its protein product is CASSEGDTTPF.

This clone has a single count. V usage is TRBV7-8 and J usage is TRBJ2-2; D is uncertain. The CDR3 has 15 residues. Germline values: CDR1 SGHVS, CDR2 FQNEAQ. V was pared by 1 base and J by 3 bases, with 9 bases between. The CDR3 region has the DNA TGTGCCAGCAGCTTAGACGGTCAGGACACCGGGGAGCTGTTTTTT. Translated, it gives CASSLDGQDTGELFF.